A single sample gave rise to the 24 T cell receptor beta chains below, sequenced in a study of OX40 agonist ivuxolimab in advanced cancers. Some clones are missing from TCRdb's copy, which holds only in-frame ones; the method was immunoSEQ multiplex PCR. Among about 64,000 clones, around 91% were seen once, and the ten largest hold roughly an eighth. This specimen consisted of CD4+ or CD8+ T cells sorted from blood, obtained in a trial of the OX40 agonist ivuxolimab. These receptors were collected from an adult with an advanced solid tumor such as melanoma, head and neck, liver or kidney cancer.

The V gene is TRBV6-1, the J gene TRBJ1-4, with 8 bases aligning to TRBD1. Germline V gene lookup returns CDR1 MNHNS and CDR2 SASEGT. This CDR3 has 15 residues. Unmatched junction bases numbered 7, after V lost 2 bases and J lost 8 bases. The CDR3 region is CASSETTGAEEKLFF. As DNA, the CDR3 is TGTGCCAGCAGTGAAACGACAGGGGCCGAGGAAAAACTGTTTTTT.

The chain carries TRBV28 and TRBJ2-7; D perhaps matches TRBD2 (5 bases). V lost 6 bases and J 6 bases, leaving 18 bases between the germline ends. The CDR3 runs 14 residues. In germline, CDR1 is MDHEN, CDR2 SYDVKM. CDR3 bases: TGTGCCAGCAGCCTCGCCGGGGTCGAGGGCGAGCAGTACTTC. It specifies CASSLAGVEGEQYF. Supplemented by reference TRBV28 and TRBJ2-7, the full variable domain reads DVKVTQSSRYLVKRTGEKVFLECVQDMDHENMFWYRQDPGLGLRLIYFSYDVKMKEKGDIPEGYSVSREKKERFSLILESASTNQTSMYLCASSLAGVEGEQYFGPGTRLTVT.

This sequence joins TRBV10-3 and TRBJ2-1; possibly TRBD2 for D (6 bases). This CDR3 spans 13 amino acids. The germline gives CDR1 ENHRY, CDR2 SYGVKD. Trimming shortened V by 0 bases and J by 10 bases, and 10 bases separated the two germline ends. As DNA, the CDR3 is TGTGCCATCAGTGAGTCGGGGCGGGAAGAGCAGTTCTTC. As protein: CAISESGREEQFF.

The V and J genes are TRBV5-1 and TRBJ2-7; D uncertain. V was clipped by 5 bases and J by 1 base, with 10 bases between them. CDR1 and CDR2 from the germline V gene are SGHRS and YFSETQ. There are 13 residues in the CDR3. CDR3 region: CASSPDLSYEQYF. In nucleotides, the CDR3 is TGCGCCAGCAGTCCCGACTTGTCCTACGAGCAGTACTTC.

The J gene is TRBJ2-1, the V gene TRBV11-3; 10 positions agree with TRBD2. V dropped 5 bases and J dropped 8; count of bases not matched to a gene: 15. Germline CDR1 is SGHNT and CDR2 is YENEEA. This CDR3 is 17 amino acids long. The CDR3 is CASSKGTSEKRWDEQFF. The CDR3 DNA follows: TGTGCCAGCAGCAAGGGGACTAGCGAGAAAAGGTGGGATGAGCAGTTCTTC.

CDR3 nucleotides: TGTGCCAGCAGCGTAGAGGGAGGTTATAATTCACCCCTCCACTTT. This codes for CASSVEGGYNSPLHF. The V call is TRBV9, the J call TRBJ1-6; D remains unclear. Germline CDR1 SGDLS, CDR2 YYNGEE. The CDR3 extends over 15 amino acids. The V end lost 0 bases, the J end lost 4 bases, and 8 bases lay between the germline ends.

The chain links TRBV19 to TRBJ2-7; weak D call: TRBD1 (6 bases). This CDR3 contains 15 residues. Trimming left V 1 base short and J 0 bases short, with 10 bases between. CDR1 LNHDA and CDR2 SQIVND come from the germline V gene (reference sequence). CDR3: CASSIGTRGSYEQYF. The CDR3 DNA follows: TGTGCCAGTAGTATAGGAACCAGGGGCTCCTACGAGCAGTACTTC.

This clone was detected only once. This rearrangement joins TRBV27 to TRBJ2-1, with D perhaps matching TRBD1 or TRBD2 (5 bases each). Germline CDR1 reads MNHEY; CDR2 reads SMNVEV (reference sequence). The CDR3 is 13 amino acids. Trimming removed 6 bases at V and 9 bases at J, with 15 bases between. CDR3 coding DNA: TGTGCCAGCAGCCGGGGACCCGGCGGTGAGCAGTTCTTC. Protein sequence: CASSRGPGGEQFF.

This chain connects TRBV11-2 to TRBJ2-7; possibly TRBD1 for D (5 bases). V was shortened by 2 bases and J by 3 bases, with 11 bases between the two germline ends. In germline, CDR1 is SGHAT, CDR2 FQNNGV. The CDR3 runs 14 residues. In nucleotides, the CDR3 is TGTGCCAGCAGCTTAATCCAGGGTGACTACGAGCAGTACTTC. Residues: CASSLIQGDYEQYF.

The chain has TRBV27 and TRBJ1-4, with 7 bases matching TRBD1. V trimming: 6 bases; J trimming: 5 bases; junction bases outside the gene matches: 6. Germline-derived CDR1 and CDR2 are MNHEY and SMNVEV (reference sequence). The CDR3 extends over 14 amino acids. DNA for the CDR3: TGTGCCAGCAGGTGGAGGGGGCTGAATGAAAAACTGTTTTTT. Its protein is CASRWRGLNEKLFF. The full variable domain, rest sourced from reference TRBV27 and TRBJ1-4, is EAQVTQNPRYLITVTGKKLTVTCSQNMNHEYMSWYRQDPGLGLRQIYYSMNVEVTDKGDVPEGYKVSRKEKRNFPLILESPSPNQTSLYFCASRWRGLNEKLFFGSGTQLSVL.

The rearrangement joins TRBV13 to TRBJ2-5, with D possibly called TRBD1 or TRBD2 (5 bases each). The CDR3 contains 15 residues. The germline gives CDR1 PRHDT, CDR2 FYEKMQ (reference sequence). V was pared by 4 bases and J by 1 base, with 13 bases between. The CDR3 nucleotides are TGTGCCAGCAGCTACCGGGACCTACTCCAAGAGACCCAGTACTTC. It codes for CASSYRDLLQETQYF.

This chain links TRBV4-1 with TRBJ2-1; 9 nucleotides match TRBD2. The CDR3 length is 15 residues. V shed 2 bases and J 8 bases; nucleotides not matched to a gene: 7. Germline CDR1 and CDR2: MGHRA and YSYEKL. The CDR3 DNA follows: TGCGCCAGCAGCCAATACAGCGGGAGGAACGATGAGCAGTTCTTC. Its translation is CASSQYSGRNDEQFF.

This rearrangement joins TRBV7-9 to TRBJ1-4, with 8 bases lining up with TRBD1. CDR1 SEHNR and CDR2 FQNEAQ come from the germline V gene (reference sequence). The CDR3 is 14 residues long. V shed 5 bases and J 6 bases; nucleotides not matched to a gene: 5. Written as DNA, the CDR3 is TGTGCCAGCAGCGCAACGACAGGGGATGAAAAACTGTTTTTT. Translated: CASSATTGDEKLFF.

The chain carries TRBV6-1 and TRBJ1-4; D gene unclear. Per the germline V gene, CDR1 is MNHNS and CDR2 is SASEGT. V was shortened by 1 base and J by 8 bases, with 11 bases between the two germline ends. There are 14 residues in the CDR3. The CDR3 nucleotides are TGTGCCAGCAGTGAAGGACTAACTGCGGAAAAACTGTTTTTT. Residues: CASSEGLTAEKLFF.

The rearrangement joins TRBV7-3 to TRBJ2-7; D not resolved. The CDR3 spans 15 residues. V was trimmed by 2 bases and J by 0 bases, leaving 11 bases between them. CDR1 SGHTA and CDR2 FQGTGA come from the germline V gene. The CDR3 region has the DNA TGTGCCAGCAGCTTAGGCGCTTCAAGCTCCTACGAGCAGTACTTC. This codes for CASSLGASSSYEQYF.

The chain carries TRBV2 and TRBJ2-2; 8 bases are shared with TRBD1. Germline V CDR1 and CDR2: SNHLY, FYNNEI. This CDR3 is built from 15 residues. J lost 2 bases, V lost 9 bases, and 8 bases had no gene match. CDR3 coding DNA: TGTGCCAGTGTTGGGACAGGAATTAACACCGGGGAGCTGTTTTTT. Its translation is CASVGTGINTGELFF.

The chain uses TRBV10-3 and TRBJ2-7; D call uncertain. This CDR3 spans 13 amino acids. Germline V lookup: CDR1 ENHRY, CDR2 SYGVKD. Trimming removed 7 bases from V and 0 bases from J, with 10 bases in between. CDR3 nucleotides: TGTGCCATCACCGAAGGGAACTCCTACGAGCAGTACTTC. Residues: CAITEGNSYEQYF.

The V call is TRBV19, the J call TRBJ2-1; the match to TRBD2 covers 13 bases. Germline V lookup: CDR1 LNHDA, CDR2 SQIVND (reference sequence). The CDR3 is 16 amino acids. Losses at the gene ends were 7 bases for V and 7 bases for J; bases not matched to a gene: 10. CDR3 bases: TGTGCCAGTATTCCCCGGACTAGCGGGAGAGGAAATGAGCAGTTCTTC. Translation gives CASIPRTSGRGNEQFF.

V and J are TRBV27 and TRBJ2-7; tentatively, D is TRBD1 (5 bases). Germline V lookup: CDR1 MNHEY, CDR2 SMNVEV (reference sequence). The germline V and J ends were trimmed by 4 bases and 3 bases, with 7 bases remaining between them. This CDR3 is 12 amino acids long. CDR3 in amino acids: CASSSQGYEQYF. CDR3 sequence (DNA): TGTGCCAGCAGTTCCCAGGGCTACGAGCAGTACTTC.

The chain combines TRBV9 with TRBJ1-3; D remains ambiguous. Germline-derived CDR1 and CDR2 are SGDLS and YYNGEE. The CDR3 has 17 amino acids. Deletions cut 0 bases from V and 0 bases from J, with 13 bases between. Here the CDR3 DNA reads TGTGCCAGCAGCGTAGCGCCGGTGTGGGACTCTGGAAACACCATATATTTT. It codes for CASSVAPVWDSGNTIYF. The whole variable domain, filled in from reference TRBV9 and TRBJ1-3, reads DSGVTQTPKHLITATGQRVTLRCSPRSGDLSVYWYQQSLDQGLQFLIQYYNGEERAKGNILERFSAQQFPDLHSELNLSSLELGDSALYFCASSVAPVWDSGNTIYFGEGSWLTVV.

V and J are TRBV5-1 and TRBJ2-1, with 8 bases lining up with TRBD2. The CDR3 sequence is 16 residues long. The V gene's germline CDR1 is SGHRS and CDR2 YFSETQ. V lost 1 base to trimming and J lost 6 bases; unmatched junction nucleotides: 9. CDR3 protein: CASSLFGGDYVNEQFF. The CDR3 DNA follows: TGCGCCAGCAGCTTGTTCGGGGGGGACTACGTCAATGAGCAGTTCTTC.

J is TRBJ2-7 and V is TRBV13, with D possibly being TRBD2 (7 bases). The CDR3 totals 14 residues. Germline CDR1 PRHDT, CDR2 FYEKMQ (reference sequence). V shed 0 bases and J shed 4 bases, with 10 bases lying between them. In DNA form, the CDR3 reads TGTGCCAGCAGCTTAGGACAGGGAGGGTACGAGCAGTACTTC. It encodes CASSLGQGGYEQYF.

This sequence joins TRBV7-2 and TRBJ2-7; the D is unclear. The CDR3 is made up of 13 amino acids. V was clipped by 4 bases and J by 0 bases, with 7 bases between them. CDR1 and CDR2 from the germline V gene are SGHTA and FQGNSA. CDR3 DNA sequence: TGTGCCAGCAGCTATGGCAGCTCCTACGAGCAGTACTTC. Protein product: CASSYGSSYEQYF.

The genes are TRBV23-1 and TRBJ2-2; D is uncertain. TRBV23-1 is treated as an ORF (open reading frame) with a function not yet certain. V was trimmed by 4 bases and J by 6 bases, leaving 6 bases between them. This CDR3 spans 12 amino acids. The CDR3 DNA reads as TGCGCCAGCAGTCCCCTCCCCGGGGAGCTGTTTTTT. This encodes CASSPLPGELFF.